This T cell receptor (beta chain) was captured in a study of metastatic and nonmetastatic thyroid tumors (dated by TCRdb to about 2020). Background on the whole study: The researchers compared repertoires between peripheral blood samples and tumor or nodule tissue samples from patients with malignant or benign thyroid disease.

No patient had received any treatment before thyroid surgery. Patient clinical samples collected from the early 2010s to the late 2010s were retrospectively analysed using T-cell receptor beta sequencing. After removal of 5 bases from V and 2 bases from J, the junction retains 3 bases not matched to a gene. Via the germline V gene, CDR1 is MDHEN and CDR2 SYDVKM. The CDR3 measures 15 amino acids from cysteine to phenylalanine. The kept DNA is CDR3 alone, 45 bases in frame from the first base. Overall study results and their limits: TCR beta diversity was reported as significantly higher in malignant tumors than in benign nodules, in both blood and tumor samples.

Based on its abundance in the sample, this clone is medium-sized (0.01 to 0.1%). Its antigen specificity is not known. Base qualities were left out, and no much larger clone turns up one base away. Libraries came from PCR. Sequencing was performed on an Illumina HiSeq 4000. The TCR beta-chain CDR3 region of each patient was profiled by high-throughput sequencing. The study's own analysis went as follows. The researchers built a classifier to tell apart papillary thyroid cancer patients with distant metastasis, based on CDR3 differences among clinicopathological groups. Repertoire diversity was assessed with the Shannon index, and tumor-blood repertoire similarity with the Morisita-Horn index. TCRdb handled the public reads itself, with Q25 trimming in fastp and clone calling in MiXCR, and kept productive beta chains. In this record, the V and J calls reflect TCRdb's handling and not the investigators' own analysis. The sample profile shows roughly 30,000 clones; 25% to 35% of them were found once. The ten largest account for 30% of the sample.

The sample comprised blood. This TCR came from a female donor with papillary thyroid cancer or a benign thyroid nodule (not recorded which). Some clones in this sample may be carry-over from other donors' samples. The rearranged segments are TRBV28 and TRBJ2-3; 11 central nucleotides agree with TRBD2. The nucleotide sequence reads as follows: TGTGCCAGCAGTCTGACTAGCGGGAACACAGATACGCAGTATTTT. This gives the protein CASSLTSGNTDTQYF.